A selection of T cell receptor beta chains follows, all from one sample in a study of T cell repertoires in cytomegalovirus infection. Via MiXCR, TCRdb re-called the reads, giving one row per CDR3 protein. In the table there are about 310,000 distinct CDR3 sequences, approximately 25% of which are singletons. Their antigen targets remain unknown. The source material was cultured PBMCs, sampled from culture after CMV antigen stimulation. These receptors originate from a human donor in good health (CMV status not recorded). Some clones in this sample may be carry-over from other donors' samples. Both conserved end residues are part of each CDR3. A D gene is named only where the DNA matches it firmly. Not every row has a clone size; where given, it reads once, few, many or a size class.

d_gene	j_gene	abundance	v_gene	CDR3aa	CDR3nt
NA	TRBJ2-7	few	TRBV29-1	CSVGVRGYEQYF	TGCAGCGTTGGGGTAAGGGGCTACGAGCAGTACTTC
NA	TRBJ1-2	few	TRBV2	CASSATTGLEGYTF	TGTGCCAGCAGTGCTACGACAGGTCTGGAAGGCTACACCTTC
TRBD2	TRBJ2-1	many	TRBV11-2	CASSLVASGYNEQFF	TGTGCCAGCAGCTTAGTGGCTAGCGGGTACAATGAGCAGTTCTTC
NA	TRBJ1-2	many	TRBV11-2	CASSQTSSGSTWGPYGYTF	TGTGCCAGCAGCCAAACTTCGAGTGGGTCGACCTGGGGGCCTTATGGCTACACCTTC
TRBD2	TRBJ2-1	NA	TRBV6-6	CASSQGLAGGWKNNEQFF	TGTGCCAGCAGTCAGGGACTAGCGGGAGGTTGGAAAAACAATGAGCAGTTCTTC
NA	TRBJ1-2	NA	TRBV7-9	CASSLALSGYTF	TGTGCCAGCAGCTTAGCCCTGTCTGGCTACACCTTC
NA	TRBJ2-2	NA	TRBV19	CASSIVGTGELFF	TGTGCCAGTAGTATAGTGGGCACCGGGGAGCTGTTTTTT
NA	TRBJ2-2	NA	TRBV20-1	CSARTRTANTGELFF	TGCAGTGCTAGAACCCGGACAGCGAACACCGGGGAGCTGTTTTTT
NA	TRBJ2-1	NA	TRBV30	CAWTPAYEQFF	TGTGCCTGGACCCCGGCCTATGAGCAGTTCTTC
TRBD2	TRBJ2-5	NA	TRBV7-2	CASSYRPGLAGGGETQYF	TGTGCCAGCAGCTACCGGCCAGGACTAGCGGGAGGCGGTGAGACCCAGTACTTC
TRBD2	TRBJ2-5	many	TRBV5-1	CASSLVISGEETQYF	TGCGCCAGCAGCCTGGTAATTAGCGGGGAAGAGACCCAGTACTTC
NA	TRBJ2-1	many	TRBV11-2	CASSLDWGRLPTYNEQFF	TGTGCCAGCAGCTTAGATTGGGGCAGACTCCCAACTTACAATGAGCAGTTCTTC
TRBD1	TRBJ2-5	few	TRBV20-1	CSSTPPGQAQETQYF	TGCAGTTCCACCCCCCCGGGACAGGCCCAAGAGACCCAGTACTTC
TRBD2	TRBJ2-1	few	TRBV19	CASSTRTSGSYNEQFF	TGTGCCAGTAGTACCCGGACTAGCGGGAGTTACAATGAGCAGTTCTTC
TRBD2	TRBJ2-3	NA	TRBV6-5	CASRPAGLAGEKSDTQYF	TGTGCCAGCAGGCCTGCGGGACTAGCGGGAGAGAAGTCAGATACGCAGTATTTT
NA	TRBJ2-2	once	TRBV19	CASSNSQRVVNTGELFF	TGTGCCAGTAGTAATTCGCAGCGGGTCGTGAACACCGGGGAGCTGTTTTTT
NA	TRBJ2-7	NA	TRBV28	CASSLPQVQSQYF	TGTGCCAGCAGTTTACCACAGGTACAGTCGCAGTACTTC
NA	TRBJ1-3	NA	TRBV27	CASSPRRFVEGNTIYF	TGTGCCAGCAGTCCCCGTCGCTTTGTGGAAGGAAACACCATATATTTT
NA	TRBJ1-5	NA	TRBV10-3	CAISEQASNQPQHF	TGTGCCATCAGTGAACAGGCTAGCAATCAGCCCCAGCATTTT
TRBD2	TRBJ2-1	few	TRBV7-2	CASSLPLLAGANEQFF	TGTGCCAGCAGCCTGCCCTTACTAGCGGGAGCCAATGAGCAGTTCTTC
NA	TRBJ2-1	many	TRBV7-8	CAILGGAAVEQFF	TGTGCCATCTTAGGCGGGGCTGCCGTAGAGCAGTTCTTC
TRBD1	TRBJ1-1	NA	TRBV20-1	CSAPGQGAGTEAFF	TGCAGTGCCCCCGGGCAGGGGGCGGGCACTGAAGCTTTCTTT
TRBD1	TRBJ1-2	many	TRBV27	CASSLSLAGGVDGYTF	TGTGCCAGCAGTTTATCGTTGGCAGGGGGGGTGGATGGCTACACCTTC
TRBD1	TRBJ2-6	NA	TRBV12-3/TRBV12-4	CASSFRDRGYSGANVLTF	TGTGCCAGCAGTTTTAGGGACAGAGGCTACTCTGGGGCCAACGTCCTGACTTTC
NA	TRBJ2-5	NA	TRBV7-2	CASSPQPGAWETQYF	TGTGCCAGCAGCCCGCAACCGGGAGCATGGGAGACCCAGTACTTC
NA	TRBJ2-7	NA	TRBV7-2	CASSPTFDGTYEQYF	TGTGCCAGCAGCCCCACATTCGACGGGACCTACGAGCAGTACTTC
NA	TRBJ2-6	few	TRBV7-3	CASSLYPGANVLTF	TGTGCCAGCAGCTTATACCCTGGGGCCAACGTCCTGACTTTC
NA	TRBJ2-4	few	TRBV7-2	CASSLTRGVIQYF	TGTGCCAGCAGCTTAACCAGGGGGGTCATTCAGTACTTC
TRBD2	TRBJ2-1	NA	TRBV10-1	CASSENLAGSSYNEQFF	TGCGCCAGCAGTGAGAATCTAGCGGGGAGCTCCTACAATGAGCAGTTCTTC
NA	TRBJ2-7	NA	TRBV27	CASSPRGRYYEQYF	TGTGCCAGCAGTCCCAGGGGCCGTTACTACGAGCAGTACTTC
TRBD1	TRBJ1-5	NA	TRBV27	CASSLGQGALQPQHF	TGTGCCAGCAGTTTAGGACAGGGGGCCCTTCAGCCCCAGCATTTT
NA	TRBJ2-3	few	TRBV5-1	CASSSKTRSTDTQYF	TGCGCCAGCAGCTCGAAGACCCGTAGCACAGATACGCAGTATTTT
TRBD2	TRBJ2-7	few	TRBV19	CASNSGSTSYEQYF	TGTGCCAGTAATAGCGGGAGTACGTCCTACGAGCAGTACTTC
NA	TRBJ2-3	many	TRBV7-2	CASSQRFSQGLADTQYF	TGTGCCAGCAGCCAGAGATTCTCCCAGGGGTTGGCAGATACGCAGTATTTT
TRBD2	TRBJ2-1	NA	TRBV6-6	CASSYSREGYNEQFF	TGTGCCAGCAGTTACTCGCGGGAGGGATACAATGAGCAGTTCTTC
NA	TRBJ1-1	few	TRBV7-6	CASSWGNALNTEAFF	TGTGCCAGCAGCTGGGGGAACGCCTTGAACACTGAAGCTTTCTTT
TRBD2	TRBJ2-3	many	TRBV7-2	CASSLTSGRLTDTQYF	TGTGCCAGCAGCCTAACTAGCGGGAGGCTGACAGATACGCAGTATTTT
TRBD2	TRBJ2-2	many	TRBV7-2	CASSFLLTSGSSYTGELFF	TGTGCCAGCAGCTTCCTGCTGACTAGCGGGAGTAGTTACACCGGGGAGCTGTTTTTT
TRBD2	TRBJ2-1	NA	TRBV28	CASSPGLVTGEQFF	TGTGCCAGCAGTCCGGGACTAGTAACGGGTGAGCAGTTCTTC
TRBD2	TRBJ2-3	NA	TRBV6-2/TRBV6-3	CASSYSTVSGISTDTQYF	TGTGCCAGCAGTTACTCGACCGTTAGCGGGATAAGCACAGATACGCAGTATTTT
TRBD2	TRBJ2-3	NA	TRBV10-1	CASSEASGPTDTQYF	TGCGCCAGCAGTGAGGCTAGCGGGCCCACAGATACGCAGTATTTT
TRBD1	TRBJ1-5	NA	TRBV6-6	CASSYQGARNQPQHF	TGTGCCAGCAGTTACCAGGGGGCGCGCAATCAGCCCCAGCATTTT